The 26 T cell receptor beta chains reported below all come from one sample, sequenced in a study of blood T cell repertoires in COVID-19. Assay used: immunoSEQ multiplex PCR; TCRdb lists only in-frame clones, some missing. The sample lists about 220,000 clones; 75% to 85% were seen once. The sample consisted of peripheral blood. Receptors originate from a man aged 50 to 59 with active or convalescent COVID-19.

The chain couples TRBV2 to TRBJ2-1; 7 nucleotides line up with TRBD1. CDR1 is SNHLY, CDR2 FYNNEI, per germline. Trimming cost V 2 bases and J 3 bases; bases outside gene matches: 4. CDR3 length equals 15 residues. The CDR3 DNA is TGTGCCAGCAGTGAACGACAGGGATTCTACAATGAGCAGTTCTTC. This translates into CASSERQGFYNEQFF. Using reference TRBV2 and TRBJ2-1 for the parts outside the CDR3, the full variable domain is EPEVTQTPSHQVTQMGQEVILRCVPISNHLYFYWYRQILGQKVEFLVSFYNNEISEKSEIFDDQFSVERPDGSNFTLKIRSTKLEDSAMYFCASSERQGFYNEQFFGPGTRLTVL.

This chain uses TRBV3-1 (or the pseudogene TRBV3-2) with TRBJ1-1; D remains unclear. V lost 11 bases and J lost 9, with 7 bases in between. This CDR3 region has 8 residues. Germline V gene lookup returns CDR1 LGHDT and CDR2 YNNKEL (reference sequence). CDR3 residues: CARLKAFF. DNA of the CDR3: TGTGCCCGCCTAAAAGCTTTCTTT.

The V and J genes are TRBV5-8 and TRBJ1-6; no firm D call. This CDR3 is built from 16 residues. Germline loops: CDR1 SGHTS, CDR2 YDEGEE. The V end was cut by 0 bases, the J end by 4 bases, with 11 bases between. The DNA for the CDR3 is TGTGCCAGCAGCTTGGAATCAGAATATTATAATTCACCCCTCCACTTT. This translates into CASSLESEYYNSPLHF.

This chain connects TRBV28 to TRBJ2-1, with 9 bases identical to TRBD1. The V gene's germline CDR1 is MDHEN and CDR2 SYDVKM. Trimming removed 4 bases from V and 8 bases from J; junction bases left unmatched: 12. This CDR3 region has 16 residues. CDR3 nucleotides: TGTGCCAGCAGTTCCCGGACAGGGGTGTCTCTCGATGAGCAGTTCTTC. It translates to CASSSRTGVSLDEQFF.

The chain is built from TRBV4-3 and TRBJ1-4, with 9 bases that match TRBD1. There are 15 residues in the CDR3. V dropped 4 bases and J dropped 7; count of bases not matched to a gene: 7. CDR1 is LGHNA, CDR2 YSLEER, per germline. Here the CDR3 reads CASSRRDRVFEKLFF. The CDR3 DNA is TGCGCCAGCAGCCGGCGGGACAGGGTCTTTGAAAAACTGTTTTTT.

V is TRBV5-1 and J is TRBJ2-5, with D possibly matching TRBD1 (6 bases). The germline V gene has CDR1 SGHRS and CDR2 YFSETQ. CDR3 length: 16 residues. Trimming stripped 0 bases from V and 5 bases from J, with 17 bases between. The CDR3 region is CASSLEGRGWEETQYF. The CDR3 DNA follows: TGCGCCAGCAGCTTGGAGGGCAGGGGCTGGGAGGAGACCCAGTACTTC.

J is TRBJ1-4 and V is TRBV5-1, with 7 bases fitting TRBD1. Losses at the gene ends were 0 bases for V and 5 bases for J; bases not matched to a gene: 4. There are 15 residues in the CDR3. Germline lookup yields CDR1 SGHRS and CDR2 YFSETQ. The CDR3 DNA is TGCGCCAGCAGCTTGGCAGGGGGTCGGAATGAAAAACTGTTTTTT. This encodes CASSLAGGRNEKLFF.

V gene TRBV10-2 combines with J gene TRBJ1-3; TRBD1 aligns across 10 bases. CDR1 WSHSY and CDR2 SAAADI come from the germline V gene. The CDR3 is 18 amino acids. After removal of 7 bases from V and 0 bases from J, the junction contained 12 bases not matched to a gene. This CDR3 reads CASTSGQGVDGSGNTIYF. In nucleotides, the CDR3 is TGCGCCAGCACCTCCGGACAGGGGGTCGATGGCTCTGGAAACACCATATATTTT.

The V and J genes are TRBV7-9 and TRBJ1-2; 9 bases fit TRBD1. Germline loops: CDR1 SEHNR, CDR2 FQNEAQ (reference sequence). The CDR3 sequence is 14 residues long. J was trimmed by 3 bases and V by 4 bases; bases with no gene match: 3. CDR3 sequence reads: CASSWGQGDYGYTF. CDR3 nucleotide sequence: TGTGCCAGCAGCTGGGGACAGGGTGACTATGGCTACACCTTC.

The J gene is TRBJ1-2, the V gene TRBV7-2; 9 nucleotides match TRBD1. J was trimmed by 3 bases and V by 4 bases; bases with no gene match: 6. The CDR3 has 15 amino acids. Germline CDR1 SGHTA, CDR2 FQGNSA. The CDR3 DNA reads TGTGCCAGCAGCTCAGGGACAGGGACCTACTATGGCTACACCTTC. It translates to CASSSGTGTYYGYTF.

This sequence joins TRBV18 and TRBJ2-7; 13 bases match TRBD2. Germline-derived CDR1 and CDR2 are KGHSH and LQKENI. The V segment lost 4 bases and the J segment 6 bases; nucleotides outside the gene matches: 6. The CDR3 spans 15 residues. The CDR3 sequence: CASSRGLAGEVEQYF. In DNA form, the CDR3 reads TGTGCCAGCTCACGAGGACTAGCGGGAGAGGTCGAGCAGTACTTC. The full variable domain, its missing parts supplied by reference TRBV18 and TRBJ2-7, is NAGVMQNPRHLVRRRGQEARLRCSPMKGHSHVYWYRQLPEEGLKFMVYLQKENIIDESGMPKERFSAEFPKEGPSILRIQQVVRGDSAAYFCASSRGLAGEVEQYFGPGTRLTVT.

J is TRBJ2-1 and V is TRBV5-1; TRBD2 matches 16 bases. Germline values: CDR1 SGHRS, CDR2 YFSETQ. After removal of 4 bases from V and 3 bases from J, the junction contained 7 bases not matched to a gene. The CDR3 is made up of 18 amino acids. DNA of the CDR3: TGCGCCAGCAGCCCAGGGACTAGCGGGAGGGCCCGCTACAATGAGCAGTTCTTC. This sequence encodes CASSPGTSGRARYNEQFF.

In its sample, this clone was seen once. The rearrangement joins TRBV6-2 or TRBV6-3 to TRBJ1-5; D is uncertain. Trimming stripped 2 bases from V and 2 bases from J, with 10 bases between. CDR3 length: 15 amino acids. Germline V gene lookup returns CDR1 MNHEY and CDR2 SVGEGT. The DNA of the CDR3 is TGTGCCAGCAGTTACAAGGGAGTGGGCAATCAGCCCCAGCATTTT. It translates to CASSYKGVGNQPQHF.

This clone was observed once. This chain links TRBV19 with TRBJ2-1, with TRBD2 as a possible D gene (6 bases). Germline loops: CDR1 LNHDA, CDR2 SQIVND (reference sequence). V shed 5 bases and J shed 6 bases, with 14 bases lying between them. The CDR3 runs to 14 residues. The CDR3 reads CASSPDYRSNEQFF. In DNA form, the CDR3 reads TGTGCCAGTAGTCCGGACTACCGATCCAATGAGCAGTTCTTC. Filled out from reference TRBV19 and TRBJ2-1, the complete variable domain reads DGGITQSPKYLFRKEGQNVTLSCEQNLNHDAMYWYRQDPGQGLRLIYYSQIVNDFQKGDIAEGYSVSREKKESFPLTVTSAQKNPTAFYLCASSPDYRSNEQFFGPGTRLTVL.

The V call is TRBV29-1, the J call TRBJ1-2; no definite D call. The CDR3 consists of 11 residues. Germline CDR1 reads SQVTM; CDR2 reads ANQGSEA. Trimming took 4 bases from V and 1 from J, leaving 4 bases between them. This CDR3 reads CSVASNYGYTF. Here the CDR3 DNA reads TGCAGCGTTGCGAGTAACTATGGCTACACCTTC.

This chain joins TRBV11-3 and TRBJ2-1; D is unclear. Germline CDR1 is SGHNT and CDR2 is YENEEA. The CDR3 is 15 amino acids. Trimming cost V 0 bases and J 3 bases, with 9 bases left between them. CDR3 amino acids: CASSLDRGVYNEQFF. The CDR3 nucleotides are TGTGCCAGCAGCTTAGATCGCGGAGTCTACAATGAGCAGTTCTTC.

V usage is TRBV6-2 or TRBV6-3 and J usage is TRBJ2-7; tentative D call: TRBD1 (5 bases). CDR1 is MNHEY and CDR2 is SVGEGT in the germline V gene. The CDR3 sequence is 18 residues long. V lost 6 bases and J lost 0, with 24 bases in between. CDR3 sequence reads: CASSRQWIRVTYSYEQYF. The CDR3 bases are TGTGCCAGCAGCCGACAGTGGATCAGGGTCACATACTCCTACGAGCAGTACTTC.

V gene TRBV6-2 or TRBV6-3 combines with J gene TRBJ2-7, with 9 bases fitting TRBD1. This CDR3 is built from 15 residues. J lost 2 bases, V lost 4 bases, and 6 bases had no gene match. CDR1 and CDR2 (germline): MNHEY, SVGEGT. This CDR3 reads CASSLGTGITYEQYF. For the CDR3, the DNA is TGTGCCAGCAGTTTAGGGACAGGGATAACCTACGAGCAGTACTTC.

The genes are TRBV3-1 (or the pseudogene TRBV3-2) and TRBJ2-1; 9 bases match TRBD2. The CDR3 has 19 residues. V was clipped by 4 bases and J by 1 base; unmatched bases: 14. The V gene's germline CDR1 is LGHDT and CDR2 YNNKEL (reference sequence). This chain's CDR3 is CASSPGVAGVGWSYNEQFF. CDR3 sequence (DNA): TGTGCCAGCAGCCCAGGGGTAGCGGGAGTGGGATGGTCCTACAATGAGCAGTTCTTC.

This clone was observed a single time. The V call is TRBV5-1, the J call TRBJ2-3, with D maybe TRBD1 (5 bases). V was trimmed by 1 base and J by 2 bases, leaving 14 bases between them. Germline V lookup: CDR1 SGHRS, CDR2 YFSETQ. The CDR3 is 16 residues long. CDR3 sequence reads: CASSLLSQGTTDTQYF. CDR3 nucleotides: TGCGCCAGCAGCTTGCTCTCTCAGGGTACCACAGATACGCAGTATTTT.

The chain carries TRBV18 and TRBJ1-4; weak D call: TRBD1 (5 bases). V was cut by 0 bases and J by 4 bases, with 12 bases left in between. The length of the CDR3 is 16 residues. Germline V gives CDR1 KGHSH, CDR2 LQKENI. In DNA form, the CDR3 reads TGTGCCAGCTCACCACCGGGTGGGCAGGGTAATGAAAAACTGTTTTTT. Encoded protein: CASSPPGGQGNEKLFF.

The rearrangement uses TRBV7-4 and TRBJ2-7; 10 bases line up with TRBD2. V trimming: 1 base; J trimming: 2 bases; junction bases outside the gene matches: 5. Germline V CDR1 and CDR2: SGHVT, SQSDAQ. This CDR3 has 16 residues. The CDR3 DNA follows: TGTGCCAGCAGCTTAGGACTAGCGGGCAATACCTACGAGCAGTACGTC. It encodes CASSLGLAGNTYEQYV.

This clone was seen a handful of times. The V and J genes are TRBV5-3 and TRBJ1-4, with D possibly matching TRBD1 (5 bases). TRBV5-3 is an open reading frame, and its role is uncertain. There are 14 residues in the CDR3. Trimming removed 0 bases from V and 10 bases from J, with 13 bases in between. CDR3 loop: CARSLGTRVRKLFF. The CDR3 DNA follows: TGTGCCAGAAGCTTGGGGACAAGGGTGCGAAAACTGTTTTTT.

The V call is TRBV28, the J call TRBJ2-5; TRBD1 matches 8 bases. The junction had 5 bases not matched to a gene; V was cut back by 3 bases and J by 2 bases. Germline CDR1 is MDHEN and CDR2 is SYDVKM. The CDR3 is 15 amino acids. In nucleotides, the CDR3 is TGTGCCAGCAGTTTTAGGGGACAGGAACAAGAGACCCAGTACTTC. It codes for CASSFRGQEQETQYF.

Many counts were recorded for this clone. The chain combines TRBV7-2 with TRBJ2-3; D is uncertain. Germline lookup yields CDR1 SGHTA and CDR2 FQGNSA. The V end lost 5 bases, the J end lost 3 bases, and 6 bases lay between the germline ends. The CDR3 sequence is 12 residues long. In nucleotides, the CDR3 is TGTGCCAGCAGCCCTATGACAGATACGCAGTATTTT. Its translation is CASSPMTDTQYF.

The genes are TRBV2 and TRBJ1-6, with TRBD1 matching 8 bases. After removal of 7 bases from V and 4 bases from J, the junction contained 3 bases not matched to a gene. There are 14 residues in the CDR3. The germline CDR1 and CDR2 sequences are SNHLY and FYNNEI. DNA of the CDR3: TGTGCCAGCACCAGGGGGCCGTATAATTCACCCCTCCACTTT. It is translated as CASTRGPYNSPLHF. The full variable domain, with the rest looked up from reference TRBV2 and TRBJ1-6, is EPEVTQTPSHQVTQMGQEVILRCVPISNHLYFYWYRQILGQKVEFLVSFYNNEISEKSEIFDDQFSVERPDGSNFTLKIRSTKLEDSAMYFCASTRGPYNSPLHFGNGTRLTVT.